This TCR beta chain was obtained from a study of shared clonotypes between healthy human individuals (dated by TCRdb to between 2020 and 2021). Background on the whole study: The cohort comprised a couple of women and three men aged 18 to 49 years. For each donor, CD4 naive and CD4 memory were each given three plates, CD8 naive was given two plates, and CD8 memory was given one plate. To estimate repertoire size and how much clonotypes are shared between individuals, the study performed deep sequencing of blood TCR repertoires from 4 to 6 healthy adults. To increase sequencing depth and limit assay-specific biases, different laboratories used diverse techniques to prepare libraries and sequence TCR repertoires. Leukapheresis yielded between about 0.8 and 8.9 billion PBMCs per donor. What the work shows at the level of the full study, not this receptor alone: Pairwise subsampling led to the expectation that sequencing depth would affect the degree of clonotype sharing among donors. Sampling was restricted to blood, and TCR repertoires in tissues likely differ from the TCR repertoires found in blood. The genetic and exposure-history diversity represented was limited by the small number of donors. Larger estimated clonotype richness was generally found for naive subsets than for memory subsets. Compared with non-shared clonotypes, clonotypes shared by all four sorted-subset donors had higher generation probabilities. Incomplete sequencing was indicated by rarefaction of sorted-subset datasets, despite the large sequencing depth. When a handful of donors were compared, the shared fraction of clonotypes was around 4.6% for naive CD4, about 4% for naive CD8, 2.3% for memory CD4, and roughly 0.4% for memory CD8.

Donors were healthy HIV-negative adults with no recently reported acute infections or vaccinations. All donors were Caucasian adults living in Nashville, Tennessee, USA. CD4+ T cells were enriched through magnetic negative selection, after which naive cells were positively selected on CD45RA and the remaining negative fraction served as the memory subset. Blood was obtained by leukapheresis, after which PBMCs were separated by Ficoll-Histopaque density gradient centrifugation and cryopreserved in liquid nitrogen vapor phase. Purity and quantity of every magnetically sorted T cell population were checked by analytical flow cytometry. From each sorted fraction, genomic DNA was isolated and quantified by UV absorbance on a Nanodrop 2000c. Using the deep immunoSEQ assay, TCR CDR3 regions were amplified from genomic DNA by multiplex PCR. Genomic DNA extracted from each cell subset was distributed evenly over all wells of several immunoSEQ 96-well plates, and each plate served as one replicate. For sorted subsets, each replicate PCR was loaded with around 200 ng genomic DNA, equivalent to approximately 27,000 T cell genomes. The purified libraries were quantified using a Qubit 3.0 fluorometer, sized with a Bioanalyzer 2100, and then quantified again using the KAPA Library Quantification kit. Every immunoSEQ 96-well plate was sequenced on a separate single-read 150-cycle Illumina NextSeq 550 flow cell. The published analysis was carried out like this. The immunoSEQ output contained only junctional sequences without quality scores, so filtering could not match that applied to full-length reads. To assign V/J genes and CDR3, sequences were annotated against IMGT germline references using PyIR, a Python wrapper for IgBLAST v1.9. Any read was removed if the V/J assignment was weak (E-value above 1e-6), the CDR3 was missing, or the read contained stop codons, out-of-frame junctions, or ambiguous translated residues. A V3J clonotype was defined by an identical inferred V gene, J gene, and CDR3 amino acid sequence. To compute the percentage overlap between repertoires, the number of shared unique clonotypes was divided by the size of the smaller repertoire. Repertoire richness was assessed with RTK rarefaction, the Chao1 estimator, and Recon v2.1 estimates of unobserved clonotypes. OLGA was used to compute generation probabilities for all TCRbeta clonotypes that the gDNA method yielded from a few donors. The clones in this table, taken by TCRdb from immuneACCESS, are in-frame only. Not every clone is retained; where verified, under half of the shortfall comes from an unresolved V gene, and the cause of the rest is unknown. The DNA gave D and trimming, while V, J and clone size come from that table. The sample table records 2 million to 2.5 million clones; nearly 97% of these occur just once. Of the sample, roughly 0.13% falls within the top ten clones.

A remark on this clone: Which antigen it targets is not known. Per-base qualities were not stored, and no clone one base away is much larger.

Reading the germline V gene gives CDR1 MNHNS and CDR2 SASEGT. Inclusive of the bounding cysteine and phenylalanine, the CDR3 is 13 residues long. This entry keeps only the CDR3 DNA: 39 bases, framed from base 1. The germline V and J ends show losses of 10 bases and 2 bases respectively, and no gene match explains 7 bases of the junction. This clonotype was obtained from a young man in good health. Sample: naive CD4+ T cells sorted from blood. The sample's cell subset or site label, in plain terms: CD45RA+ positively selected. Rearrangement joined TRBV6-1 to TRBJ2-5, and 7 junction bases match TRBD2. The CDR3 protein is CAINLAAQETQYF. The nucleotides are TGTGCCATCAATCTAGCGGCTCAAGAGACCCAGTACTTC.